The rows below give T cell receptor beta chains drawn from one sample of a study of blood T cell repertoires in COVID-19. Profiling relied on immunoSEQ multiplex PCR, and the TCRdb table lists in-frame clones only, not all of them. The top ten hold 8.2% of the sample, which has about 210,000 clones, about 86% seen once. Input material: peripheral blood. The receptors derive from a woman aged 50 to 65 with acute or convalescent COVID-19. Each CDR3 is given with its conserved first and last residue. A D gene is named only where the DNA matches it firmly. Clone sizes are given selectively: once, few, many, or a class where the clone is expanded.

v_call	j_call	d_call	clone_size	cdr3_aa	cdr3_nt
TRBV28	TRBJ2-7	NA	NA	CASSLWIGGPPYEQYF	TGTGCCAGCAGTTTATGGATCGGGGGTCCCCCCTACGAGCAGTACTTC
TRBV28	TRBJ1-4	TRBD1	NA	CASSPLRGQIVKLFF	TGTGCCAGCAGCCCTCTCAGGGGGCAGATAGTCAAACTGTTTTTT
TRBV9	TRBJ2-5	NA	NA	CASSPPGTRETQYF	TGTGCCAGCAGCCCTCCCGGAACTAGAGAGACCCAGTACTTC
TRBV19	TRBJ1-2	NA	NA	CASSIAGMAPGYTF	TGTGCCAGTAGTATAGCGGGTATGGCACCCGGCTACACCTTC
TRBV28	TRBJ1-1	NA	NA	CASSFAGPEAFF	TGTGCCAGCAGTTTTGCGGGCCCTGAAGCTTTCTTT
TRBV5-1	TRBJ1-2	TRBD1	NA	CASSLGGTGNYGYTF	TGCGCCAGCAGCCTGGGAGGGACAGGGAACTATGGCTACACCTTC
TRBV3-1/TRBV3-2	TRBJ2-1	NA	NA	CASSQVVLANEQFF	TGTGCCAGCAGCCAAGTCGTACTAGCCAATGAGCAGTTCTTC
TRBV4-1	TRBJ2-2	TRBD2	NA	CASSRHLAGAGELFF	TGCGCCAGCAGCCGACACCTAGCGGGAGCCGGGGAGCTGTTTTTT
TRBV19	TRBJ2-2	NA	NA	CASSMMGLRQGHYTGELFF	TGTGCCAGTAGTATGATGGGACTCAGACAGGGCCACTACACCGGGGAGCTGTTTTTT
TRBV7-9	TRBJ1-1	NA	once	CASSLFDGGTEAFF	TGTGCCAGCAGCTTGTTTGACGGCGGCACTGAAGCTTTCTTT
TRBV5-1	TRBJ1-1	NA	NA	CASSLSGRDTEAFF	TGCGCCAGCAGCTTGTCAGGGAGGGACACTGAAGCTTTCTTT
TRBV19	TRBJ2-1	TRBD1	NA	CASSIARQGPYNEQFF	TGTGCCAGTAGTATAGCTCGACAGGGCCCCTACAATGAGCAGTTCTTC
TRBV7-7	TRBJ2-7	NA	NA	CASSLRQGYEQYF	TGTGCTAGCAGCTTAAGGCAGGGCTACGAGCAGTACTTC
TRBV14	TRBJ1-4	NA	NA	CASSRSGGPTNEKLFF	TGTGCCAGCAGCCGGTCCGGGGGTCCTACCAATGAAAAACTGTTTTTT
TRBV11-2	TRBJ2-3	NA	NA	CASSPNRQSTDTQYF	TGTGCCAGCAGCCCGAACAGACAAAGCACAGATACGCAGTATTTT
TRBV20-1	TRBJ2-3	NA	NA	CSASRVVGGHKDTQYF	TGCAGTGCTAGTCGAGTTGTGGGAGGTCACAAAGATACGCAGTATTTT
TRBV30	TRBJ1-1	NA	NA	CAWSLQANTEAFF	TGTGCCTGGAGTTTACAGGCTAACACTGAAGCTTTCTTT
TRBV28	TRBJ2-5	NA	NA	CASGGGWEETQYF	TGTGCCAGCGGGGGAGGATGGGAGGAGACCCAGTACTTC
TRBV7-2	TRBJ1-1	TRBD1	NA	CASSLGLRGTNTEAFF	TGTGCCAGCAGCTTAGGGCTCAGGGGGACGAACACTGAAGCTTTCTTT
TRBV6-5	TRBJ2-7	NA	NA	CASSPGQGLAYEQYF	TGTGCCAGCAGTCCGGGACAGGGACTAGCCTACGAGCAGTACTTC
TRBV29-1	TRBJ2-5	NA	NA	CSVEGLRETQYF	TGCAGCGTGGAGGGATTGAGAGAGACCCAGTACTTC
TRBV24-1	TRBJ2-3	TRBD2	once	CATAGGLSSDTQYF	TGTGCCACCGCGGGGGGACTCTCGTCAGATACGCAGTATTTT
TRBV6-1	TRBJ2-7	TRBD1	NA	CASSEWGTVTYEQYF	TGTGCCAGCAGTGAATGGGGGACAGTTACCTACGAGCAGTACTTC